This is a list of T cell receptor beta chains from one sample in a study of cytomegalovirus exposure and HLA in healthy donors. Libraries were prepared by immunoSEQ multiplex PCR; TCRdb keeps only in-frame clonotypes and omits some of them. This table has 200,000 to 250,000 clones, just under 90% appearing once. The sequencing input was PBMCs. Receptors originate from a man aged 18 to 29 in good health and CMV-seronegative. Each CDR3 is given with its conserved first and last residue. A D gene is named only where the DNA matches it firmly. Not all rows give a size; the values are once, few, many and, for expanded clones, a class.

V: TRBV25-1
size: NA
D: TRBD1
J: TRBJ2-3
DNA: TGTGCCAGCAGTGCTTGGACAGGGTTGATCACAGATACGCAGTATTTT
CDR3: CASSAWTGLITDTQYF

V: TRBV5-4
size: NA
D: NA
J: TRBJ2-3
DNA: TGTGCCAGCAGCTTGGATAAAGCTAGCCACTTGTATACGCAGTATTTT
CDR3: CASSLDKASHLYTQYF

V: TRBV9
size: NA
D: NA
J: TRBJ2-3
DNA: TGTGCCAGCATGGGTGGGAGAGATAATACGCAGTATTTT
CDR3: CASMGGRDNTQYF

V: TRBV28
size: NA
D: TRBD1
J: TRBJ2-7
DNA: TGTGCCAGCACTTGGGACAGGGAGATCTACGAGCAGTACTTC
CDR3: CASTWDREIYEQYF

V: TRBV7-2
size: NA
D: NA
J: TRBJ1-1
DNA: TGTGCCAGCAGCTCTAAGGGTGGGAGCACTGAAGCTTTCTTT
CDR3: CASSSKGGSTEAFF

V: TRBV21-1
size: NA
D: NA
J: TRBJ2-7
DNA: TGTGCCACCCCTGCCTCCCAGGGGATCGAGCAGTACTTC
CDR3: CATPASQGIEQYF

V: TRBV5-6
size: NA
D: NA
J: TRBJ2-5
DNA: TGTGCCAGCAGCGACGCAGGCCAAGAGACCCAGTACTTC
CDR3: CASSDAGQETQYF

V: TRBV29-1
size: once
D: TRBD1
J: TRBJ2-7
DNA: TGCAGCGTCGGTGGACAGGGGGGTCCCTACGAGCAGTACTTC
CDR3: CSVGGQGGPYEQYF

V: TRBV7-9
size: NA
D: TRBD1
J: TRBJ2-7
DNA: TGTGCCAGCAGCTTACGGGTAGATTGGGACAGGGGTTACGAGCAGTACTTC
CDR3: CASSLRVDWDRGYEQYF

V: TRBV15
size: NA
D: NA
J: TRBJ2-2
DNA: TGTGCCACCAGCCCCGGGTGGAGGACGACGAACACCGGGGAGCTGTTTTTT
CDR3: CATSPGWRTTNTGELFF

V: TRBV6-5
size: NA
D: TRBD1
J: TRBJ1-6
DNA: TGTGCCAGCAGTGGGACGGGGACAGCTAATTCACCCCTCCACTTT
CDR3: CASSGTGTANSPLHF

V: TRBV7-2
size: NA
D: NA
J: TRBJ2-7
DNA: TGTGCCAGCAGCTTAGTTTTTGAGGGTTCCTACGAGCAGTACTTC
CDR3: CASSLVFEGSYEQYF

V: TRBV7-8
size: NA
D: TRBD2
J: TRBJ2-7
DNA: TGTGCCAGCAGCCGCACTAGCGGGGAGTTCTACGAGCAGTACTTC
CDR3: CASSRTSGEFYEQYF

V: TRBV9
size: NA
D: NA
J: TRBJ2-3
DNA: TGTGCCAGCAGCGCCCAGCGGACAGATACGCAGTATTTT
CDR3: CASSAQRTDTQYF

V: TRBV7-2
size: NA
D: TRBD2
J: TRBJ2-3
DNA: TGTGCCAGCAGCTTAACGCCTAGCGGGGCGGCTGGAGATACGCAGTATTTT
CDR3: CASSLTPSGAAGDTQYF

V: TRBV7-2
size: NA
D: NA
J: TRBJ2-7
DNA: TGTGCCAGCAGCTTAGCGCTTGGGGCTGACTACGAGCAGTACTTC
CDR3: CASSLALGADYEQYF

V: TRBV11-2
size: NA
D: TRBD1
J: TRBJ2-4
DNA: TGTGCCAGCAGCTTAACCGGACAGGGCCTAATAAACATTCAGTACTTC
CDR3: CASSLTGQGLINIQYF

V: TRBV10-2
size: NA
D: NA
J: TRBJ2-7
DNA: TGCGCCAGCAGCGAGGGACTCCCCTACGAGCAGTACTTC
CDR3: CASSEGLPYEQYF

V: TRBV7-9
size: few
D: TRBD1
J: TRBJ2-7
DNA: TGTGCCAGCAGCTCCCGGGACAGGGGCAACAACGAGCAGTACTTC
CDR3: CASSSRDRGNNEQYF

V: TRBV6-5
size: NA
D: TRBD1
J: TRBJ1-6
DNA: TGTGCCAGCCGCCGGCAACAGGGGGGTTCACCCCTCCACTTT
CDR3: CASRRQQGGSPLHF

V: TRBV30
size: NA
D: NA
J: TRBJ2-5
DNA: TGTGCCTGGAGTGTCACCGGAGGGATTTTCGAGACCCAGTACTTC
CDR3: CAWSVTGGIFETQYF

V: TRBV29-1
size: NA
D: TRBD2
J: TRBJ2-3
DNA: TGCAGCGCCACGGCCAGCGGGGGATATTCTGATACGCAGTATTTT
CDR3: CSATASGGYSDTQYF

V: TRBV7-9
size: NA
D: TRBD2
J: TRBJ2-5
DNA: TGTGCCAGCAGCTTAGTCATGGGAGGGGAGACCCAGTACTTC
CDR3: CASSLVMGGETQYF

V: TRBV29-1
size: once
D: TRBD1
J: TRBJ2-2
DNA: TGCAGCGCAACAGGGGGCTTTCGCGCCGGGGAGCTGTTTTTT
CDR3: CSATGGFRAGELFF

V: TRBV6-5
size: once
D: NA
J: TRBJ1-1
DNA: TGTGCCAGCAGAAGCGGTGAAATGAACACTGAAGCTTTCTTT
CDR3: CASRSGEMNTEAFF

V: TRBV29-1
size: NA
D: NA
J: TRBJ1-2
DNA: TGCAGCGTTGATGACGGGGGTGGCTACACCTTC
CDR3: CSVDDGGGYTF

V: TRBV6-4
size: NA
D: NA
J: TRBJ1-1
DNA: TGTGCCAGCAGTTCTGGGCAGGTCATGAACACTGAAGCTTTCTTT
CDR3: CASSSGQVMNTEAFF

V: TRBV2
size: NA
D: NA
J: TRBJ2-1
DNA: TGTGCCAGCAGGAAAGGGGCCTTTGGTGAGCAGTTCTTC
CDR3: CASRKGAFGEQFF

V: TRBV9
size: NA
D: TRBD1
J: TRBJ2-3
DNA: TGTGCCAGCAGCGTAGAGGGACAGATCCCAGATACGCAGTATTTT
CDR3: CASSVEGQIPDTQYF

V: TRBV7-9
size: NA
D: NA
J: TRBJ2-7
DNA: TGTGCCAGCAGCCGGGACATTACCTACGAGCAGTACTTC
CDR3: CASSRDITYEQYF

V: TRBV4-1
size: NA
D: NA
J: TRBJ2-1
DNA: TGCGCCAGCAGCCAAGCGGAGGTCTCCTACAATGAGCAGTTCTTC
CDR3: CASSQAEVSYNEQFF

V: TRBV7-2
size: NA
D: TRBD2
J: TRBJ2-3
DNA: TGTGCCAGCAGCTTATCGTTAGCGGGAGGGTTAGCAGATACGCAGTATTTT
CDR3: CASSLSLAGGLADTQYF

V: TRBV4-2
size: NA
D: TRBD2
J: TRBJ2-1
DNA: TGTGCCAGCAGCCCTGGAGCGGGAGCTCTGCATGAGCAGTTCTTC
CDR3: CASSPGAGALHEQFF

V: TRBV4-1
size: NA
D: NA
J: TRBJ1-4
DNA: TGCGCCAGCAGCCAAGAGACCGGGACAACTAATGAAAAACTGTTTTTT
CDR3: CASSQETGTTNEKLFF

V: TRBV4-2
size: NA
D: NA
J: TRBJ2-5
DNA: TGTGCCAGCAGCCAAGACAGGGTCGGCCAAGAGACCCAGTACTTC
CDR3: CASSQDRVGQETQYF

V: TRBV5-1
size: NA
D: TRBD2
J: TRBJ2-3
DNA: TGCGCCAGCACCCTACTAGCGGGAGGGCCTCCAGATACGCAGTATTTT
CDR3: CASTLLAGGPPDTQYF

V: TRBV5-1
size: NA
D: NA
J: TRBJ2-3
DNA: TGCGCCAGCAGCTTGGGTGAGCACAGAGATACGCAGTATTTT
CDR3: CASSLGEHRDTQYF

V: TRBV28
size: few
D: NA
J: TRBJ1-5
DNA: TGTGCCAGCAGTTTGGCAGAATATCAGCCCCAGCATTTT
CDR3: CASSLAEYQPQHF

V: TRBV5-1
size: few
D: NA
J: TRBJ1-3
DNA: TGCGCCAGCAGCTTAGACTTCTCTGGAAACACCATATATTTT
CDR3: CASSLDFSGNTIYF

V: TRBV5-1
size: NA
D: NA
J: TRBJ2-1
DNA: TGCGCCAGCAGCCTCTCATCGGTCAGGTTTGAGCAGTTCTTC
CDR3: CASSLSSVRFEQFF

V: TRBV25-1
size: NA
D: NA
J: TRBJ2-1
DNA: TGTGCCAGCAGTGACCTAGTCGAGGATGAGCAGTTCTTC
CDR3: CASSDLVEDEQFF

V: TRBV18
size: NA
D: NA
J: TRBJ2-5
DNA: TGTGCCAGCTCACCACCATCTGGAAGGGGCGAGACCCAGTACTTC
CDR3: CASSPPSGRGETQYF

V: TRBV18
size: NA
D: TRBD1
J: TRBJ1-1
DNA: TGTGCCAGCTCACCAAAAAACACAGGGGGCACTGAAGCTTTCTTT
CDR3: CASSPKNTGGTEAFF

V: TRBV19
size: few
D: TRBD1
J: TRBJ1-5
DNA: TGTGCCAGTAGTCGACAGGGGGCGTTTCAAGGTCAGCCCCAGCATTTT
CDR3: CASSRQGAFQGQPQHF

V: TRBV20-1
size: NA
D: NA
J: TRBJ1-4
DNA: TGCAGTGCTAGAGACAGGGAAAAACTGTTTTTT
CDR3: CSARDREKLFF

V: TRBV2
size: NA
D: TRBD2
J: TRBJ2-3
DNA: TGTGCCAGCAGCTCTAGGACTAGCGGCACAGATACGCAGTATTTT
CDR3: CASSSRTSGTDTQYF

V: TRBV28
size: NA
D: NA
J: TRBJ2-7
DNA: TGTGCCAGCATTGGCAGCGTGCCCCGATACGAGCAGTACTTC
CDR3: CASIGSVPRYEQYF

V: TRBV5-1
size: NA
D: TRBD1
J: TRBJ2-7
DNA: TGCGCCAGCAGCCCAGGGACAGCAGACTACGAGCAGTACTTC
CDR3: CASSPGTADYEQYF

V: TRBV11-2
size: NA
D: TRBD2
J: TRBJ2-7
DNA: TGTGCCAGCAGCCCTAGCGGGAGGGGTTACGAGCAGTACTTC
CDR3: CASSPSGRGYEQYF

V: TRBV5-1
size: NA
D: NA
J: TRBJ2-3
DNA: TGCGCCAGCAGCTCTCGACAGGCCAACACAGATACGCAGTATTTT
CDR3: CASSSRQANTDTQYF

V: TRBV29-1
size: once
D: NA
J: TRBJ2-1
DNA: TGCAGCGTGGAGGGCCTAGACAATGAGCAGTTCTTC
CDR3: CSVEGLDNEQFF

V: TRBV30
size: once
D: NA
J: TRBJ2-3
DNA: TGTGCCTGGAGCTCCGGGGTGCCAGATACGCAGTATTTT
CDR3: CAWSSGVPDTQYF

V: TRBV29-1
size: NA
D: TRBD2
J: TRBJ2-2
DNA: TGCAGCGTTGCAGTGTCGGGGGGGCCTACCGGGGAGCTGTTTTTT
CDR3: CSVAVSGGPTGELFF

V: TRBV4-1
size: NA
D: TRBD2
J: TRBJ2-1
DNA: TGCGCCAGCAGCCACAGACTAGCGGGGGGCTCGAGCTCCTACAATGAGCAGTTCTTC
CDR3: CASSHRLAGGSSSYNEQFF

V: TRBV29-1
size: NA
D: NA
J: TRBJ1-4
DNA: TGCAGCGTTGAGCCAACAGGGCTTGGAGAAAAACTGTTTTTT
CDR3: CSVEPTGLGEKLFF

V: TRBV7-9
size: NA
D: TRBD1
J: TRBJ1-5
DNA: TGTGCCAGCAGCTTCACGACAGGGTTAGATCAGCCCCAGCATTTT
CDR3: CASSFTTGLDQPQHF

V: TRBV27
size: NA
D: TRBD2
J: TRBJ2-3
DNA: TGTGCCAGCAACATACATAGCGGGGTTTTAACAGATACGCAGTATTTT
CDR3: CASNIHSGVLTDTQYF

V: TRBV5-8
size: once
D: TRBD1
J: TRBJ1-5
DNA: TGTGCCAGCAGCTCAGGGACAGGGAGCAATCAGCCCCAGCATTTT
CDR3: CASSSGTGSNQPQHF

V: TRBV5-4
size: NA
D: NA
J: TRBJ1-2
DNA: TGTGCCAGCAGTCCTGGGGGCAGGGGCTATGGCTACACCTTC
CDR3: CASSPGGRGYGYTF